The 32 T cell receptor beta chains below all came from one sample that was sequenced in a study of T cell responses to AZD1222 COVID-19 vaccine. Method: immunoSEQ multiplex PCR; TCRdb's copy keeps in-frame clones and lacks some. Here the sample spans tens of thousands of clones, around 87% being singletons. Specimen: peripheral blood, collected on day 0 of AZD1222 vaccination. All receptors come from an adult in good health.

The chain carries TRBV7-9 and TRBJ1-2, with unresolved D. The CDR3 is made up of 17 amino acids. Germline V lookup: CDR1 SEHNR, CDR2 FQNEAQ (reference sequence). V lost 2 bases and J 0 bases, leaving 16 bases between the germline ends. This chain's CDR3 is CASSLLSNEPANYGYTF. Here the CDR3 DNA reads TGTGCCAGCAGCTTACTCTCGAATGAACCAGCTAACTATGGCTACACCTTC.

V is TRBV7-9 and J is TRBJ1-6, with D uncertain. This CDR3 spans 14 amino acids. V dropped 3 bases and J dropped 9 bases, with 12 bases sitting between them. Germline loops: CDR1 SEHNR, CDR2 FQNEAQ (reference sequence). CDR3 sequence (DNA): TGTGCCAGCAGCTTTGAGGCGAGGGTTTCACCCCTCCACTTT. This gives the protein CASSFEARVSPLHF.

The V call is TRBV9, the J call TRBJ2-5, with TRBD2 matching 11 bases. The CDR3 has 16 amino acids. Unmatched junction bases numbered 12, after V lost 6 bases and J lost 5 bases. Germline V gene lookup returns CDR1 SGDLS and CDR2 YYNGEE. The CDR3 protein is CASTQGTSGLGETQYF. CDR3 bases: TGTGCCAGCACCCAAGGGACTAGCGGTCTGGGGGAGACCCAGTACTTC. The full variable domain, rest sourced from reference TRBV9 and TRBJ2-5, is DSGVTQTPKHLITATGQRVTLRCSPRSGDLSVYWYQQSLDQGLQFLIQYYNGEERAKGNILERFSAQQFPDLHSELNLSSLELGDSALYFCASTQGTSGLGETQYFGPGTRLLVL.

This rearrangement joins TRBV5-6 to TRBJ2-7, with 9 bases aligning to TRBD1. This CDR3 region has 13 residues. J gave up 5 bases and V 0 bases, and 0 bases lay outside the gene matches. From germline, CDR1 is SGHDT and CDR2 YYEEEE. The CDR3 coding sequence is TGTGCCAGCAGCTTGGGACAGGGGGACGAGCAGTACTTC. As protein: CASSLGQGDEQYF.

V is TRBV3-1 (or the pseudogene TRBV3-2) and J is TRBJ1-2; no reliable D call. Deletions cut 1 base from V and 6 bases from J, with 9 bases between. The CDR3 spans 13 residues. Germline loops: CDR1 LGHDT, CDR2 YNNKEL (reference sequence). The CDR3 protein is CASSQVSGDGYTF. The CDR3 nucleotides are TGTGCCAGCAGCCAAGTAAGCGGGGATGGCTACACCTTC.

The chain combines TRBV24-1 with TRBJ1-5, with a tentative D call TRBD1 (5 bases). The CDR3 has 14 amino acids. Trimming shortened V by 9 bases and J by 5 bases, and 16 bases separated the two germline ends. Germline CDR1 is KGHDR and CDR2 is SFDVKD. The CDR3 here is CATRDPSRYQPQHF. CDR3 sequence (DNA): TGTGCCACCCGGGACCCCTCAAGATATCAGCCCCAGCATTTT.

The chain links TRBV3-1 (or the pseudogene TRBV3-2) to TRBJ1-1, with D uncertain. Germline CDR1 is LGHDT and CDR2 is YNNKEL (reference sequence). The length of the CDR3 is 13 residues. Trimming removed 1 base at V and 9 bases at J, with 12 bases between. CDR3 sequence (DNA): TGTGCCAGCAGCCAAGGACCCAGGAGGCAAGCTTTCTTT. This translates into CASSQGPRRQAFF.

This chain connects TRBV19 to TRBJ1-3; the D gene is possibly TRBD1 (5 bases). The CDR3 consists of 17 residues. V was shortened by 5 bases and J by 1 base, with 18 bases between the two germline ends. Germline V CDR1 and CDR2: LNHDA, SQIVND (reference sequence). The CDR3 region is CASSRAGPLISGNTIYF. In nucleotides, the CDR3 is TGTGCCAGTAGTCGGGCAGGGCCCTTGATTTCTGGAAACACCATATATTTT.

The chain has TRBV5-5 and TRBJ2-7; TRBD1 aligns across 9 bases. The CDR3 length is 16 residues. V was pared by 0 bases and J by 2 bases, with 6 bases of the junction left unmatched. Germline CDR1 reads SGHKS; CDR2 reads YYEKEE (reference sequence). CDR3 DNA: TGTGCCAGCAGCTTGGTGGTGGGACAGGGCGCCTACGAGCAGTACTTC. The encoded protein is CASSLVVGQGAYEQYF.

The rearrangement links TRBV19 to TRBJ1-5; 8 bases are a match to TRBD1. The CDR3 has 14 amino acids. Trimming cost V 5 bases and J 3 bases; bases outside gene matches: 3. Germline assignment: CDR1 LNHDA and CDR2 SQIVND (reference sequence). The CDR3 sequence is CASSGQGHNQPQHF. The CDR3, as DNA: TGTGCCAGTAGTGGACAGGGTCACAATCAGCCCCAGCATTTT. The full variable domain, rest sourced from reference TRBV19 and TRBJ1-5, is DGGITQSPKYLFRKEGQNVTLSCEQNLNHDAMYWYRQDPGQGLRLIYYSQIVNDFQKGDIAEGYSVSREKKESFPLTVTSAQKNPTAFYLCASSGQGHNQPQHFGDGTRLSIL.

This sequence joins TRBV18 and TRBJ2-2; D ambiguous. Germline-derived CDR1 and CDR2 are KGHSH and LQKENI. The germline V and J ends were trimmed by 3 bases and 3 bases, with 5 bases remaining between them. The CDR3 is made up of 13 amino acids. The CDR3, as DNA: TGTGCCAGCTCACCTAGCTACACCGGGGAGCTGTTTTTT. Its protein product is CASSPSYTGELFF.

The chain employs TRBV19 and TRBJ1-1; 8 nucleotides agree with TRBD1. This CDR3 contains 14 residues. V gave up 6 bases and J gave up 1 base; unmatched junction bases: 4. Germline loops: CDR1 LNHDA, CDR2 SQIVND (reference sequence). This CDR3 reads CASSLRGQNTEAFF. Here the CDR3 DNA reads TGTGCCAGTAGCCTCAGGGGGCAGAACACTGAAGCTTTCTTT.

This chain connects TRBV7-2 to TRBJ2-1; 14 bases fit TRBD2. The CDR3 runs to 14 residues. Trimming removed 5 bases from V and 12 bases from J; junction bases left unmatched: 6. Germline values: CDR1 SGHTA, CDR2 FQGNSA. CDR3 nucleotides: TGTGCCAGCAGCCATACGACTAGCGGGGGGGTGCAGTTCTTC. This codes for CASSHTTSGGVQFF.

This rearrangement joins TRBV5-5 to TRBJ1-1; D unresolved. In germline, CDR1 is SGHKS, CDR2 YYEKEE (reference sequence). V gave up 4 bases and J gave up 1 base, with 8 bases separating them. This CDR3 region has 13 residues. The CDR3 DNA reads as TGTGCCAGCAGCCTGAGCCGGAACACTGAAGCTTTCTTT. It is translated as CASSLSRNTEAFF.

The J gene is TRBJ1-3, the V gene TRBV7-9; tentatively, D is TRBD1 (6 bases). The CDR3 contains 15 residues. The germline V gene encodes CDR1 SEHNR and CDR2 FQNEAQ (reference sequence). V was pared by 3 bases and J by 4 bases, with 13 bases between. CDR3 nucleotides: TGTGCCAGCAGCTTTCGCCGGGGGCTCGGAAACACCATATATTTT. Residues: CASSFRRGLGNTIYF.

The CDR3 DNA follows: TGTGCCAGCAGCTCTCAAGGGGGTGTAACCTACGAGCAGTACTTC. This translates into CASSSQGGVTYEQYF. This rearrangement joins TRBV7-9 to TRBJ2-7; D is perhaps TRBD1 (6 bases). Germline V gene lookup returns CDR1 SEHNR and CDR2 FQNEAQ (reference sequence). The V and J ends lost 4 bases and 2 bases respectively, with 15 bases between them. The CDR3 has 15 amino acids. Drawing the rest from reference TRBV7-9 and TRBJ2-7, the complete variable domain is DTGVSQNPRHKITKRGQNVTFRCDPISEHNRLYWYRQTLGQGPEFLTYFQNEAQLEKSRLLSDRFSAERPKGSFSTLEIQRTEQGDSAMYLCASSSQGGVTYEQYFGPGTRLTVT.

J is TRBJ1-1 and V is TRBV3-1 (or the pseudogene TRBV3-2), with 7 bases lining up with TRBD1. The CDR3 has 13 amino acids. The V gene's germline CDR1 is LGHDT and CDR2 YNNKEL (reference sequence). With 10 bases clipped from V and 4 bases from J, the junction kept 9 bases outside the gene matches. CDR3 region: CATSTGTITEAFF. CDR3 in DNA: TGTGCCACTTCGACAGGGACGATCACTGAAGCTTTCTTT.

This chain connects TRBV7-6 to TRBJ2-5; D remains unclear. Deletions cut 1 base from V and 2 bases from J, with 5 bases between. This CDR3 has 13 residues. The germline V gene encodes CDR1 SGHVS and CDR2 FNYEAQ. CDR3 in DNA: TGTGCCAGCAGCTTAGGGGGTCAAGAGACCCAGTACTTC. The encoded protein is CASSLGGQETQYF.

V and J are TRBV2 and TRBJ1-3; D is undetermined. There are 14 residues in the CDR3. V lost 7 bases to trimming and J lost 0 bases, with 10 bases between them. Germline CDR1 and CDR2: SNHLY and FYNNEI. CDR3 sequence: CASKEASSGNTIYF. DNA for the CDR3: TGTGCCAGCAAGGAGGCGAGCTCTGGAAACACCATATATTTT.

This clone has just one count. The chain combines TRBV5-1 with TRBJ2-6; D is unresolved. The germline gives CDR1 SGHRS, CDR2 YFSETQ. CDR3 length: 16 residues. V shed 0 bases and J shed 0 bases, with 7 bases lying between them. CDR3 sequence: CASSLDVGSGANVLTF. The CDR3 DNA reads as TGCGCCAGCAGCTTGGACGTGGGCTCTGGGGCCAACGTCCTGACTTTC.

The chain joins TRBV7-3 to TRBJ2-6; 9 positions match TRBD1. V was pared by 5 bases and J by 2 bases, with 7 bases of the junction left unmatched. The V gene's germline CDR1 is SGHTA and CDR2 FQGTGA. The CDR3 loop spans 17 amino acids. The CDR3 bases are TGTGCCAGCAGCCCACCGGGACAGGGAACTGGGGCCAACGTCCTGACTTTC. Amino acid sequence: CASSPPGQGTGANVLTF.

This chain uses TRBV7-3 with TRBJ1-6; 7 bases match TRBD1. Germline assignment: CDR1 SGHTA and CDR2 FQGTGA. This CDR3 has 12 amino acids. J lost 6 bases, V lost 8 bases, and 1 base had no gene match. CDR3 DNA sequence: TGTGCCAGCGGGGACAGTAATTCACCCCTCCACTTT. This codes for CASGDSNSPLHF.

The rearrangement uses TRBV5-1 and TRBJ2-3; 8 positions agree with TRBD2. The CDR3 is 15 residues long. The J segment lost 3 bases and the V segment lost 2 bases, leaving 5 bases of the junction unmatched. Germline CDR1 and CDR2: SGHRS and YFSETQ. This CDR3 is CASSFGGARTDTQYF. In nucleotides, the CDR3 is TGCGCCAGCAGCTTCGGGGGGGCTCGGACAGATACGCAGTATTTT.

The chain combines TRBV24-1 with TRBJ1-5; D not certain. Trimming cost V 4 bases and J 0 bases, with 6 bases left between them. CDR1 KGHDR and CDR2 SFDVKD come from the germline V gene. The CDR3 spans 14 residues. The CDR3 region is CATSELFSNQPQHF. CDR3 nucleotide sequence: TGTGCCACCAGTGAGTTGTTTAGCAATCAGCCCCAGCATTTT.

The V gene is TRBV19, the J gene TRBJ2-1; D might be TRBD1 (5 bases). The ends were cut back, 7 bases at V and 5 bases at J, with 18 bases in the middle. Germline assignment: CDR1 LNHDA and CDR2 SQIVND (reference sequence). The length of the CDR3 is 15 residues. CDR3 nucleotide sequence: TGTGCCAGTAAGGAAGCTGGGCTGGGGCACAATGAGCAGTTCTTC. Translating gives CASKEAGLGHNEQFF.

This sequence joins TRBV30 and TRBJ2-7; D possibly corresponds to TRBD2 (6 bases). Germline lookup yields CDR1 GTSNPN and CDR2 SVGIG (reference sequence). The V gene lost 3 bases and the J gene lost 1 base, with 10 bases spanning the gap. The CDR3 has 13 amino acids. The CDR3 loop reads CAWRTGGSYEQYF. In DNA form, the CDR3 reads TGTGCCTGGAGGACCGGAGGGTCCTACGAGCAGTACTTC.

This chain links TRBV30 with TRBJ1-1; weak D call: TRBD1 (5 bases). The germline V gene encodes CDR1 GTSNPN and CDR2 SVGIG (reference sequence). The V and J ends lost 2 bases and 6 bases respectively, with 13 bases between them. The CDR3 length is 13 residues. The CDR3 sequence is CAWSTDSSPEAFF. In DNA, the CDR3 is TGTGCCTGGAGTACCGACAGTAGTCCTGAAGCTTTCTTT.

The chain joins TRBV20-1 to TRBJ2-4; possibly TRBD2 for D (6 bases). The CDR3 length is 11 residues. Trimming stripped 6 bases from V and 9 bases from J, with 12 bases between. CDR1 and CDR2 from the germline V gene are DFQATT and SNEGSKA (reference sequence). The CDR3 here is CSARLDSIQYF. As DNA, the CDR3 is TGCAGTGCAAGACTAGATAGCATTCAGTACTTC.

The rearrangement uses TRBV5-1 and TRBJ2-5, with 11 bases matching TRBD2. The V and J ends lost 0 bases and 5 bases, in that order; junction bases with no gene match: 3. The CDR3 totals 15 residues. The V gene's germline CDR1 is SGHRS and CDR2 YFSETQ. CDR3 nucleotide sequence: TGCGCCAGCAGCTTGGCTCTAGCGGGGGGCGAGACCCAGTACTTC. Its protein product is CASSLALAGGETQYF.

V usage is TRBV7-2 and J usage is TRBJ2-1, with D tentatively TRBD1 (5 bases). V was clipped by 5 bases and J by 8 bases, with 16 bases between them. Germline V lookup: CDR1 SGHTA, CDR2 FQGNSA. This CDR3 contains 14 residues. The CDR3 region is CASSRSRWGDEQFF. CDR3 DNA: TGTGCCAGCAGCCGCTCCAGATGGGGCGATGAGCAGTTCTTC.

This clone was picked up a small number of times. The CDR3: CASSLFNSDGYTF. The CDR3 coding sequence is TGCGCCAGCAGCTTGTTCAATTCGGATGGCTACACCTTC. The rearrangement joins TRBV5-1 to TRBJ1-2; D gene unclear. The CDR3 is 13 residues long. Trimming stripped 1 base from V and 6 bases from J, with 10 bases between. CDR1 SGHRS and CDR2 YFSETQ come from the germline V gene.

The chain employs TRBV6-6 and TRBJ1-2, with TRBD1 as a possible D gene (5 bases). The V and J ends lost 6 bases and 2 bases respectively, with 10 bases between them. Germline V gene sequence: CDR1 MNHNY, CDR2 SVGAGI (reference sequence). The CDR3 covers 13 residues. The CDR3 DNA reads TGTGCCAGCAGCCAACAGGAAAACTATGGCTACACCTTC. Protein: CASSQQENYGYTF.